These T cell receptor beta chains were read from a single sample in a study of a mutant IDH1 vaccine in newly diagnosed glioma. Some clones are missing from TCRdb's copy, which holds only in-frame ones; the method was immunoSEQ multiplex PCR. The table shows around 92,000 clones, with roughly 80% occurring only once. The source material was PBMCs, sampled from a glioma patient treated with radiotherapy, temozolomide or both. All receptors come from a woman aged 45-65 years with glioma. The CDR3 runs from the conserved cysteine through the conserved F or W. D genes are given only for firm matches. The size field is filled for only some rows; it gives once, few, many or a size class.

TRBJ2-1,TRBV11-1,-,-,12,CASSFRGSEQFF,TGTGCCAGCAGCTTTCGGGGATCTGAGCAGTTCTTC
TRBJ1-1,TRBV10-3,TRBD1,once,13,CAITSTGQGEAFF,TGTGCCATCACCTCGACGGGACAGGGTGAAGCTTTCTTT
TRBJ2-3,TRBV7-2,-,-,14,CASSLAARTDTQYF,TGTGCCAGCAGCTTAGCCGCCCGCACAGATACGCAGTATTTT
TRBJ1-1,TRBV28,-,-,15,CASSLSGHLNTEAFF,TGTGCCAGCAGTTTAAGTGGACATTTGAACACTGAAGCTTTCTTT
TRBJ1-1,TRBV9,-,few,13,CASSGGGNTEAFF,TGTGCCAGTAGTGGGGGGGGGAACACTGAAGCTTTCTTT
TRBJ2-7,TRBV28,TRBD1,-,15,CASRLQGAQPYEQYF,TGTGCCAGCAGACTCCAGGGGGCTCAACCCTACGAGCAGTACTTC
TRBJ1-2,TRBV28,-,once,12,CASSRHASGYTF,TGTGCCAGCAGTCGCCACGCCTCGGGCTACACCTTC
TRBJ1-1,TRBV7-2,-,-,13,CASSLELNTEAFF,TGTGCCAGCAGCCTAGAGCTAAACACTGAAGCTTTCTTT
TRBJ1-6,TRBV6-4,-,medium-sized,14,CASSRDAQNSPLHF,TGTGCCAGCAGCCGGGACGCTCAGAATTCACCCCTCCACTTT
TRBJ1-2,TRBV5-1,TRBD1,-,14,CASSLGDRDYGYTF,TGCGCCAGCAGTTTGGGGGACAGGGACTATGGCTACACCTTC
TRBJ2-3,TRBV10-3,TRBD1,-,12,CAITRDRDTQYF,TGTGCCATCACCAGGGACAGGGATACGCAGTATTTT
TRBJ1-1,TRBV4-2,-,few,15,CASSHASPGDTEAFF,TGTGCCAGCAGCCATGCATCACCAGGGGACACTGAAGCTTTCTTT
TRBJ2-2,TRBV7-3,-,-,14,CASSLSGNTGELFF,TGTGCCAGCAGCTTAAGTGGGAACACCGGGGAGCTGTTTTTT
TRBJ2-3,TRBV5-4,-,-,16,CASSLGGDLSTDTQYF,TGTGCCAGCAGCTTGGGGGGGGACCTTAGCACAGATACGCAGTATTTT
TRBJ1-2,TRBV5-6,-,-,13,CASSLVRGGGYTF,TGTGCCAGCAGCTTGGTCAGGGGAGGTGGCTACACCTTC
TRBJ1-2,TRBV5-6,-,-,12,CASSLAGDGYTF,TGTGCCAGCAGCTTGGCGGGGGACGGCTACACCTTC
TRBJ1-5,TRBV14,-,-,14,CASSRSGRNQPQHF,TGTGCCAGCAGCCGAAGTGGCAGAAATCAGCCCCAGCATTTT
TRBJ2-7,TRBV11-2,TRBD1,-,16,CASSSTSGTGAYEQYF,TGTGCCAGCAGCTCAACATCTGGGACAGGGGCCTACGAGCAGTACTTC
TRBJ1-1,TRBV19,TRBD1,-,14,CATMGGGGNTEAFF,TGTGCCACTATGGGGGGAGGGGGCAACACTGAAGCTTTCTTT
TRBJ2-7,TRBV30,-,-,13,CAWISGGTIEQYF,TGTGCCTGGATATCCGGTGGGACGATCGAGCAGTACTTC